Presented here are 29 T cell receptor beta chains from one specimen sequenced in a study of shared clonotypes between healthy human individuals. Repertoires were generated with immunoSEQ multiplex PCR, while TCRdb's copy carries only in-frame clones and drops some. This table has 2 million to 2.5 million clones, approximately 94% appearing once. Sequenced: naive CD4+ T cells sorted from blood. Subset defined: CD45RA+ positively selected. These receptors originate from a man between 18 and 35 years old in good health.

This chain uses TRBV4-1 with TRBJ1-6; no clear D. Germline V gives CDR1 MGHRA, CDR2 YSYEKL. The CDR3 loop spans 17 amino acids. Trimming cost V 0 bases and J 0 bases, with 9 bases left between them. The CDR3 coding sequence is TGCGCCAGCAGCCAAGAGACTTATAGCTCCTATAATTCACCCCTCCACTTT. Its translation: CASSQETYSSYNSPLHF.

The chain links TRBV19 to TRBJ2-1; 13 nucleotides match TRBD2. The V gene end was trimmed by 5 bases and the J gene end by 9 bases; junction bases not matched to a gene: 13. Germline CDR1 LNHDA, CDR2 SQIVND (reference sequence). This CDR3 spans 17 amino acids. CDR3 amino acids: CASSARLAGGWEGEQFF. Written as DNA, the CDR3 is TGTGCCAGTAGTGCCCGACTAGCGGGAGGCTGGGAGGGTGAGCAGTTCTTC.

The chain uses TRBV9 and TRBJ2-7; 9 bases align to TRBD1. The CDR3 consists of 16 residues. Germline assignment: CDR1 SGDLS and CDR2 YYNGEE. The trim removed 4 bases at V and 6 bases at J, leaving 14 bases unmatched. The CDR3 DNA follows: TGTGCCAGCAGCCCTCAGCGTGGGACAGGGCCCCTCGAGCAGTACTTC. It encodes CASSPQRGTGPLEQYF.

The chain has TRBV29-1 and TRBJ2-5; D is unclear. The CDR3 runs to 12 residues. Trimming took off 5 bases at V and 2 bases at J, with 9 bases between the two ends. Germline V lookup: CDR1 SQVTM, CDR2 ANQGSEA. DNA of the CDR3: TGCAGCGTTACCAGGAATCAAGAGACCCAGTACTTC. Its translation is CSVTRNQETQYF.

The gene calls are TRBV6-1 and TRBJ1-5, with D uncertain. CDR1 is MNHNS, CDR2 SASEGT, per germline. V lost 4 bases, J lost 0 bases, and 10 bases lay in between. CDR3 length equals 15 residues. CDR3 sequence reads: CASSAGGYSNQPQHF. The CDR3 DNA reads TGTGCCAGCAGTGCAGGAGGGTATAGCAATCAGCCCCAGCATTTT.

The CDR3 bases are TGTGCCAGCTCACCACTGGCAGGGACCTTACAAGAGACCCAGTACTTC. It encodes CASSPLAGTLQETQYF. The V call is TRBV18, the J call TRBJ2-5; D tentatively reads TRBD1 or TRBD2 (5 bases each). Trimming took off 1 base at V and 2 bases at J, with 14 bases between the two ends. This CDR3 is built from 16 residues. The germline CDR1 and CDR2 sequences are KGHSH and LQKENI.

The chain links TRBV2 to TRBJ2-5; no reliable D call. The CDR3 runs to 13 residues. V dropped 1 base and J dropped 7 bases, with 10 bases sitting between them. The germline V gene encodes CDR1 SNHLY and CDR2 FYNNEI. This CDR3 reads CASSEGTPRTQYF. CDR3 coding DNA: TGTGCCAGCAGTGAAGGGACCCCAAGGACCCAGTACTTC.

The chain links TRBV25-1 to TRBJ1-5; TRBD1 aligns across 12 bases. Unmatched junction bases numbered 15, after V lost 6 bases and J lost 6 bases. The germline V gene has CDR1 MGHDK and CDR2 SYGVNS. There are 18 residues in the CDR3. The CDR3 DNA follows: TGTGCCAGCAGCCCGGGACAGGGGGCGACAGGGCTTAGTCAGCCCCAGCATTTT. This sequence encodes CASSPGQGATGLSQPQHF. Looking up the rest from reference TRBV25-1 and TRBJ1-5 gives the full variable domain: EADIYQTPRYLVIGTGKKITLECSQTMGHDKMYWYQQDPGMELHLIHYSYGVNSTEKGDLSSESTVSRIRTEHFPLTLESARPSHTSQYLCASSPGQGATGLSQPQHFGDGTRLSIL.

In nucleotides, the CDR3 is TGTGCCAGCTCACCATCAACAGGAGGGGACTCTGGAAACACCATATATTTT. Its protein product is CASSPSTGGDSGNTIYF. The V call is TRBV18, the J call TRBJ1-3; D possibly corresponds to TRBD1 (5 bases). Germline V gene sequence: CDR1 KGHSH, CDR2 LQKENI. This CDR3 region has 17 residues. With 2 bases removed from V and 0 bases from J, the gap between germline ends came to 14 bases.

The chain employs TRBV28 and TRBJ1-4, with D unclear. With 1 base removed from V and 2 bases from J, the gap between germline ends came to 8 bases. The CDR3 contains 15 residues. Germline CDR1 reads MDHEN; CDR2 reads SYDVKM. CDR3 residues: CASSLFPGTNEKLFF. Here the CDR3 DNA reads TGTGCCAGCAGTTTATTCCCTGGGACTAATGAAAAACTGTTTTTT.

The V gene is TRBV7-9, the J gene TRBJ1-3; possibly TRBD1 for D (6 bases). The CDR3 spans 15 residues. Germline CDR1 is SEHNR and CDR2 is FQNEAQ (reference sequence). V gave up 0 bases and J gave up 2 bases, with 8 bases separating them. The CDR3 protein is CASSLATGPGNTIYF. In nucleotides, the CDR3 is TGTGCCAGCAGCTTAGCAACAGGGCCTGGAAACACCATATATTTT.

The rearrangement uses TRBV5-6 and TRBJ2-3; the match to TRBD1 covers 9 bases. The V gene's germline CDR1 is SGHDT and CDR2 YYEEEE. The V and J ends lost 1 base and 1 base, in that order; junction bases with no gene match: 4. This CDR3 region has 16 residues. CDR3 protein: CASSLTGGIGTDTQYF. CDR3 DNA: TGTGCCAGCAGCTTGACAGGGGGCATTGGCACAGATACGCAGTATTTT.

This clone was detected once. The chain couples TRBV6-6 to TRBJ2-7, with D perhaps matching TRBD2 (6 bases). CDR1 is MNHNY and CDR2 is SVGAGI in the germline V gene (reference sequence). The CDR3 totals 13 residues. Trimming took off 7 bases at V and 1 base at J, with 11 bases between the two ends. The CDR3 is CASKEGSSYEQYF. Here the CDR3 DNA reads TGTGCCAGCAAGGAGGGTAGTTCCTACGAGCAGTACTTC.

Of note for this clone: Distinct nucleotide sequences in the sample also encode this CDR3. J is TRBJ2-7 and V is TRBV9, with 10 positions matching TRBD1. Trimming cost V 2 bases and J 3 bases; bases outside gene matches: 5. The CDR3 sequence is 15 residues long. Germline CDR1 SGDLS, CDR2 YYNGEE. In DNA, the CDR3 is TGTGCCAGCAGCGTCGGGACAGGGGAGGGCTACGAGCAGTACTTC. Protein: CASSVGTGEGYEQYF.

The V call is TRBV5-1, the J call TRBJ1-1; no definite D call. Germline CDR1 and CDR2: SGHRS and YFSETQ. The CDR3 runs 15 residues. Between the trimmed V and J ends, which lost 0 bases and 1 base, there was a span of 10 bases. CDR3 protein: CASSLEAFRNTEAFF. In nucleotides, the CDR3 is TGCGCCAGCAGCTTGGAAGCATTTAGGAACACTGAAGCTTTCTTT.

The chain joins TRBV7-2 to TRBJ2-4, with D unresolved. CDR3 length: 15 amino acids. CDR1 is SGHTA, CDR2 FQGNSA, per germline. V was clipped by 2 bases and J by 0 bases, with 8 bases between them. In DNA form, the CDR3 reads TGTGCCAGCAGCTTACTGGGATTAGCCAAAAACATTCAGTACTTC. This codes for CASSLLGLAKNIQYF.

This chain's CDR3 is CATSRLYEQYF. DNA for the CDR3: TGTGCCACCAGCAGACTCTACGAGCAGTACTTC. J is TRBJ2-7 and V is TRBV15; D is undetermined. Germline values: CDR1 LNHNV, CDR2 YYDKDF (reference sequence). The CDR3 extends over 11 amino acids. The V end lost 2 bases, the J end lost 3 bases, and 2 bases lay between the germline ends.

This chain links TRBV28 with TRBJ2-2, with no clear D. Germline V gene lookup returns CDR1 MDHEN and CDR2 SYDVKM. The ends were cut back, 11 bases at V and 7 bases at J, with 17 bases in the middle. The CDR3 runs 13 residues. DNA for the CDR3: TGTGCCGTTGGGCGGACCTTGGGCGGGGAGCTGTTTTTT. Translating gives CAVGRTLGGELFF.

The chain uses TRBV6-5 and TRBJ1-1; possible D gene TRBD1, 6 bases. The ends were cut back, 6 bases at V and 4 bases at J, with 12 bases in the middle. This CDR3 has 13 amino acids. In germline, CDR1 is MNHEY, CDR2 SVGAGI. CDR3 region: CASRGRGATEAFF. The CDR3 nucleotides read TGTGCCAGCAGGGGTAGGGGGGCCACTGAAGCTTTCTTT.

V gene TRBV5-1 combines with J gene TRBJ2-1; the D gene is possibly TRBD1 (6 bases). V was trimmed by 2 bases and J by 7 bases, leaving 16 bases between them. The CDR3 totals 15 residues. The V gene's germline CDR1 is SGHRS and CDR2 YFSETQ. DNA of the CDR3: TGCGCCAGCAGCTTCACAGGGTATTCTTTAAATGAGCAGTTCTTC. Protein: CASSFTGYSLNEQFF.

J is TRBJ2-5 and V is TRBV5-1; TRBD2 aligns across 7 bases. CDR3 size: 16 residues. V lost 2 bases to trimming and J lost 2 bases; unmatched junction nucleotides: 9. Germline CDR1 SGHRS, CDR2 YFSETQ. The CDR3 region has the DNA TGCGCCAGCAGCTTCCAACAAGCGGGGAGTCAAGAGACCCAGTACTTC. This codes for CASSFQQAGSQETQYF.

V usage is TRBV6-5 and J usage is TRBJ1-5; D perhaps matches TRBD1 (6 bases). This CDR3 spans 15 amino acids. V was trimmed by 6 bases and J by 7 bases, leaving 19 bases between them. Looked up from germline, CDR1 is MNHEY and CDR2 is SVGAGI. CDR3: CASSQAGGAGQPQHF. As DNA, the CDR3 is TGTGCCAGCAGCCAGGCGGGGGGGGCTGGACAGCCCCAGCATTTT.

About this clone itself: Other nucleotide sequences in the sample specify the same CDR3. The chain links TRBV7-9 to TRBJ1-1; no clear D gene. From germline, CDR1 is SEHNR and CDR2 FQNEAQ (reference sequence). Trimming took off 5 bases at V and 3 bases at J, with 7 bases between the two ends. This CDR3 has 12 residues. Here the CDR3 DNA reads TGTGCCAGCAGCCTTCAGGACACTGAAGCTTTCTTT. Residues: CASSLQDTEAFF.

Comments on this clone: Additional DNA sequences in this sample encode the identical CDR3. This sequence joins TRBV7-9 and TRBJ1-2, with D unresolved. CDR3 length equals 13 residues. V was pared by 5 bases and J by 4 bases, with 11 bases between. CDR1 and CDR2 (germline): SEHNR, FQNEAQ (reference sequence). The DNA of the CDR3 is TGTGCCAGCAGCCTCGACGGAGCCTATGGCTACACCTTC. Protein: CASSLDGAYGYTF. Variable domain in full (rest from reference TRBV7-9 and TRBJ1-2): DTGVSQNPRHKITKRGQNVTFRCDPISEHNRLYWYRQTLGQGPEFLTYFQNEAQLEKSRLLSDRFSAERPKGSFSTLEIQRTEQGDSAMYLCASSLDGAYGYTFGSGTRLTVV.

This chain joins TRBV2 and TRBJ2-3; 8 positions match TRBD2. Trimming took 5 bases from V and 3 from J; bases not matched to a gene: 4. This CDR3 region has 14 residues. CDR1 is SNHLY, CDR2 FYNNEI, per germline. CDR3 amino acids: CASSPGLETDTQYF. The CDR3 region has the DNA TGTGCCAGCAGTCCGGGACTAGAGACAGATACGCAGTATTTT.

The J gene is TRBJ2-5, the V gene TRBV30; 8 positions match TRBD2. This CDR3 comprises 15 residues. The germline V gene has CDR1 GTSNPN and CDR2 SVGIG (reference sequence). V shed 4 bases and J 5 bases; nucleotides not matched to a gene: 12. DNA for the CDR3: TGTGCCTGGAATTCAGCGGGGGTACCCGGGGAGACCCAGTACTTC. It translates to CAWNSAGVPGETQYF.

The chain recombines TRBV7-8 with TRBJ2-1; D call uncertain. The CDR3 is 14 amino acids. Germline CDR1 reads SGHVS; CDR2 reads FQNEAQ. With 0 bases removed from V and 6 bases from J, the gap between germline ends came to 9 bases. CDR3 protein: CASSLAYSTNEQFF. Here the CDR3 DNA reads TGTGCCAGCAGCTTAGCGTACTCCACCAATGAGCAGTTCTTC.

This clone was counted a single time. This chain uses TRBV11-2 with TRBJ1-2, with 9 positions matching TRBD1. Per germline, CDR1 SGHAT and CDR2 FQNNGV. J gave up 6 bases and V 5 bases, and 7 bases lay outside the gene matches. The CDR3 is 14 amino acids. CDR3 nucleotides: TGTGCCAGCAGCGCAACCGGGACAGGGAATGGCTACACCTTC. It is translated as CASSATGTGNGYTF.

The chain employs TRBV7-2 and TRBJ1-1; 7 nucleotides agree with TRBD1. Germline CDR1 reads SGHTA; CDR2 reads FQGNSA. The V segment lost 9 bases and the J segment 3 bases; nucleotides outside the gene matches: 10. The CDR3 runs to 14 residues. As DNA, the CDR3 is TGTGCCAGTTACAGGGGTGGGATGGACACTGAAGCTTTCTTT. Translation gives CASYRGGMDTEAFF.